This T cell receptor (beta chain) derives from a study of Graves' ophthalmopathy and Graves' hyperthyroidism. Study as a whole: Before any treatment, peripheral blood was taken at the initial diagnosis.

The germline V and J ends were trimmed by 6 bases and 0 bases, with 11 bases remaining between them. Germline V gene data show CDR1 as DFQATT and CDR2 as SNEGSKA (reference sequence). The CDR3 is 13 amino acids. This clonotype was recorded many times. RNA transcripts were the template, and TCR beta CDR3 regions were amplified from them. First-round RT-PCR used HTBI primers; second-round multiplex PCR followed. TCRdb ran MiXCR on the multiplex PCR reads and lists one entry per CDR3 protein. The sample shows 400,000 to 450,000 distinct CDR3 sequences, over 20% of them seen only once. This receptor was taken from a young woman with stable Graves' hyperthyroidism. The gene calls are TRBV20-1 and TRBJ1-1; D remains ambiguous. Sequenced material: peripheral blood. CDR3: CSATKPLNTEAFF. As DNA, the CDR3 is TGCAGTGCAACAAAACCTTTGAACACTGAAGCTTTCTTT.